Reported below is one T cell receptor beta chain. As yet, its antigen is unknown. These data come from a study of blood T cells in healthy people across ages. CDR1 and CDR2 from the germline V gene are MNHEY and SVGAGI. Between the trimmed V and J ends, which lost 2 bases and 1 base, there was a span of 8 bases. This CDR3 region has 14 residues. The use of a sample-barcoded 5' primer and a J-beta primer mix characterized a second PCR of roughly 7 to 11 cycles. TCRdb itself ran the 5' RACE reads through MiXCR, one entry per CDR3 protein. The sample carries 700,000 to 850,000 distinct CDR3 sequences, about 53% recorded once. Study-level findings and limits: Higher diversity, along with more naive CD4+ cells, distinguished long-lived donors from aged donors. The unknown donor CMV status may have confounded expanded clonotype changes.

The sample, about 10 milliliters of peripheral blood, was drawn from each donor. Sequenced: blood. The sequence came from a man aged 80 or over in good health. The chain carries TRBV6-5 and TRBJ2-5; the D is unclear. This CDR3 reads CASSYAGSQETQYF. CDR3 coding DNA: TGTGCCAGCAGTTACGCAGGTTCCCAAGAGACCCAGTACTTC.